This T cell receptor (beta chain) was retrieved from a study of blood T cell repertoires in COVID-19. Study summary: From the United States, Italy and Spain came samples of acute and convalescent COVID-19. From T cells, B-cell-depleted T cells, or PBMCs came the material, which was cDNA or gDNA.

Original methodology: Estimates of nucleated cell counts were drawn from the amplification of reference gene primers. Repertoires were generated with immunoSEQ multiplex PCR, while TCRdb's copy carries only in-frame clones and drops some. V, J and clone size were drawn from that table, and D and trimming were deduced from the DNA. The sample has 200,000 to 250,000 clones; approximately 86% are singletons. Sequencing was performed on peripheral blood. This clonotype was sampled from a man aged 55-75 years with acute or convalescent COVID-19.

The CDR3 DNA follows: TGTGCCAGCACCACCATGTATACCGGGGACTGGCGAGGTAAAAACATTCAGTACTTC. The encoded protein is CASTTMYTGDWRGKNIQYF. The chain combines TRBV2 with TRBJ2-4; D perhaps matches TRBD2 (6 bases). The CDR3 extends over 19 amino acids. Germline V gene data show CDR1 as SNHLY and CDR2 as FYNNEI. The ends were cut back, 7 bases at V and 4 bases at J, with 29 bases in the middle.